The next 32 T cell receptor beta chains were all read from a single sample in a study of blood T cell repertoires in COVID-19. Clones were sequenced by immunoSEQ multiplex PCR, and TCRdb holds only the in-frame ones, with some missing. Here the sample spans around 250,000 clones, around 87% being singletons. Sequencing input: PBMCs or T cells enriched from blood (not recorded which). These receptor sequences come from a woman aged 45 to 65 who had recovered from COVID-19.

This clone was detected only a few times. The chain links TRBV29-1 to TRBJ1-2, with D possibly matching TRBD1 (6 bases). The germline CDR1 and CDR2 sequences are SQVTM and ANQGSEA. This CDR3 has 15 amino acids. Trimming removed 6 bases at V and 3 bases at J, with 20 bases between. The CDR3: CSVVTGWETDYGYTF. The CDR3 DNA reads as TGCAGCGTCGTAACAGGGTGGGAAACAGACTATGGCTACACCTTC.

V usage is TRBV5-6 and J usage is TRBJ2-3; possibly TRBD2 for D (6 bases). CDR3 length equals 14 residues. V lost 4 bases and J lost 3, with 12 bases in between. Germline V gives CDR1 SGHDT, CDR2 YYEEEE. This CDR3 is CASSPTRSTDTQYF. The CDR3 nucleotides read TGTGCCAGCAGCCCGACTAGAAGTACAGATACGCAGTATTTT.

This chain connects TRBV5-1 to TRBJ1-1; possible D gene TRBD1, 6 bases. This CDR3 region has 14 residues. V was cut by 0 bases and J by 3 bases, with 9 bases left in between. Germline values: CDR1 SGHRS, CDR2 YFSETQ. CDR3 loop: CASSLAGVDTEAFF. Written as DNA, the CDR3 is TGCGCCAGCAGCTTGGCAGGGGTGGACACTGAAGCTTTCTTT.

This rearrangement joins TRBV11-1 to TRBJ2-7, with D perhaps matching TRBD1 (6 bases). V was pared by 4 bases and J by 5 bases, with 15 bases between. The germline V gene has CDR1 SGHAT and CDR2 FQDESV (reference sequence). The CDR3 length is 14 residues. The CDR3 region is CASSYGQRTNEQYF. The CDR3 bases are TGTGCCAGCAGCTACGGACAGAGGACCAACGAGCAGTACTTC. Combining the CDR3 with reference TRBV11-1 and TRBJ2-7 gives the whole variable domain EAEVAQSPRYKITEKSQAVAFWCDPISGHATLYWYRQILGQGPELLVQFQDESVVDDSQLPKDRFSAERLKGVDSTLKIQPAELGDSAMYLCASSYGQRTNEQYFGPGTRLTVT.

The chain uses TRBV11-2 and TRBJ2-1; a weak D match, TRBD2 (5 bases). This CDR3 is 15 amino acids long. Germline CDR1 and CDR2: SGHAT and FQNNGV. V shed 3 bases and J shed 2 bases, with 11 bases lying between them. CDR3 loop: CASSLRELTYNEQFF. The CDR3 DNA reads TGTGCCAGCAGCTTGAGGGAGCTGACCTACAATGAGCAGTTCTTC.

The gene calls are TRBV5-6 and TRBJ2-7; D might be TRBD2 (6 bases). CDR1 is SGHDT, CDR2 YYEEEE, per germline. V dropped 1 base and J dropped 4 bases, with 15 bases sitting between them. The CDR3 totals 15 residues. CDR3 sequence reads: CASSLIPGGGYEQYF. The CDR3 DNA sequence: TGTGCCAGCAGCTTGATTCCGGGTGGGGGGTACGAGCAGTACTTC.

The chain links TRBV6-4 to TRBJ2-5; TRBD1 might be the D (6 bases). Trimming stripped 6 bases from V and 5 bases from J, with 16 bases between. The CDR3 loop spans 14 amino acids. Germline V gives CDR1 MRHNA, CDR2 SNTAGT. The CDR3 protein is CASSQDSLAETQYF. DNA of the CDR3: TGTGCCAGCAGCCAGGACAGTTTAGCGGAGACCCAGTACTTC.

The J gene is TRBJ2-1, the V gene TRBV4-1, with 7 bases matching TRBD2. The CDR3 contains 15 residues. The V gene's germline CDR1 is MGHRA and CDR2 YSYEKL. V lost 1 base and J lost 4; bases outside the gene matches: 4. Here the CDR3 DNA reads TGCGCCAGCAGCCAAGTAAGCGGGGAATACAATGAGCAGTTCTTC. The encoded protein is CASSQVSGEYNEQFF.

The chain links TRBV7-9 to TRBJ2-2, with TRBD2 as a possible D gene (5 bases). Per the germline V gene, CDR1 is SEHNR and CDR2 is FQNEAQ (reference sequence). Trimming cost V 5 bases and J 5 bases, with 6 bases left between them. The length of the CDR3 is 12 residues. The CDR3 is CASSRLTGELFF. In nucleotides, the CDR3 is TGTGCCAGCAGCCGACTAACCGGGGAGCTGTTTTTT.

The gene calls are TRBV27 and TRBJ2-3, with TRBD1 identical over 7 bases. The CDR3 extends over 15 amino acids. V gave up 5 bases and J gave up 6 bases; unmatched junction bases: 11. CDR1 and CDR2 from the germline V gene are MNHEY and SMNVEV (reference sequence). CDR3 protein: CASSRPGTEWDTQYF. The CDR3 DNA reads as TGTGCCAGCAGTCGCCCCGGGACAGAGTGGGATACGCAGTATTTT.

The V and J genes are TRBV7-2 and TRBJ2-6, with D possibly being TRBD2 (5 bases). CDR3 length equals 16 residues. The V gene lost 1 base and the J gene lost 2 bases, with 9 bases spanning the gap. CDR1 is SGHTA and CDR2 is FQGNSA in the germline V gene. The CDR3 nucleotides are TGTGCCAGCAGCTTAGTCGGAGGCACTGGGGCCAACGTCCTGACTTTC. Translating gives CASSLVGGTGANVLTF.

The rearrangement joins TRBV27 to TRBJ1-5; D is perhaps TRBD1 (6 bases). CDR3 length: 17 residues. In germline, CDR1 is MNHEY, CDR2 SMNVEV (reference sequence). Between the trimmed V and J ends, which lost 5 bases and 4 bases, there was a span of 21 bases. The CDR3 loop reads CASSATRHGQQNQPQHF. CDR3 nucleotide sequence: TGTGCCAGCAGTGCAACCCGCCATGGACAGCAAAATCAGCCCCAGCATTTT.

The rearrangement links TRBV10-3 to TRBJ2-7; TRBD1 matches 11 bases. CDR3 size: 12 residues. The V gene end was trimmed by 10 bases and the J gene end by 4 bases; junction bases not matched to a gene: 3. The germline V gene has CDR1 ENHRY and CDR2 SYGVKD. CDR3 in DNA: TGTGCCACGGGACAGGGGGGTTACGAGCAGTACTTC. It specifies CATGQGGYEQYF.

The chain joins TRBV28 to TRBJ2-2, with a possible D match to TRBD2 (7 bases). Germline V CDR1 and CDR2: MDHEN, SYDVKM. The CDR3 length is 16 residues. Trimming took off 6 bases at V and 7 bases at J, with 21 bases between the two ends. The CDR3 loop is CASSPMGRGAIGELFF. DNA for the CDR3: TGTGCCAGCAGCCCCATGGGTCGGGGGGCCATCGGGGAGCTGTTTTTT.

The rearrangement links TRBV5-1 to TRBJ2-7, with D hard to call. V dropped 0 bases and J dropped 4 bases, with 5 bases sitting between them. The CDR3 has 12 residues. Germline values: CDR1 SGHRS, CDR2 YFSETQ. The CDR3 DNA is TGCGCCAGCAGCTTGGGCGTTTACGAGCAGTACTTC. Its protein is CASSLGVYEQYF.

J is TRBJ2-7 and V is TRBV7-2; TRBD1 matches 7 bases. The CDR3 loop spans 16 amino acids. Germline values: CDR1 SGHTA, CDR2 FQGNSA. V shed 1 base, J shed 4 bases, and the junction held 10 bases outside the gene matches. CDR3 in DNA: TGTGCCAGCAGCTTAGACCGAGTCAGGGGGACATACGAGCAGTACTTC. Amino acids: CASSLDRVRGTYEQYF.

The chain couples TRBV19 to TRBJ1-1; no definite D call. Germline V lookup: CDR1 LNHDA, CDR2 SQIVND (reference sequence). Trimming pared 7 bases from V and 1 base from J, leaving 7 bases between. This CDR3 is built from 12 residues. This CDR3 is CASIVQNTEAFF. The CDR3 region has the DNA TGTGCCAGTATCGTACAGAACACTGAAGCTTTCTTT. The whole variable domain, remainder taken from reference TRBV19 and TRBJ1-1, is DGGITQSPKYLFRKEGQNVTLSCEQNLNHDAMYWYRQDPGQGLRLIYYSQIVNDFQKGDIAEGYSVSREKKESFPLTVTSAQKNPTAFYLCASIVQNTEAFFGQGTRLTVV.

The chain combines TRBV25-1 with TRBJ2-5; maybe TRBD2 (8 bases). V lost 6 bases and J lost 4, with 15 bases in between. Germline values: CDR1 MGHDK, CDR2 SYGVNS. The CDR3 contains 14 residues. The CDR3 region is CASSHGRGRETQYF. CDR3 DNA: TGTGCCAGCAGCCACGGGAGGGGGCGAGAGACCCAGTACTTC.

The rearrangement links TRBV2 to TRBJ2-2, with D perhaps TRBD2 (5 bases). V was trimmed by 1 base and J by 4 bases, leaving 10 bases between them. This CDR3 is 15 amino acids long. Germline V gives CDR1 SNHLY, CDR2 FYNNEI. The CDR3 bases are TGTGCCAGCAGTGAAGGGACTTTAATCACCGGGGAGCTGTTTTTT. This encodes CASSEGTLITGELFF.

The chain is built from TRBV3-1 (or the pseudogene TRBV3-2) and TRBJ1-5, with D possibly being TRBD1 (6 bases). CDR3 length: 13 amino acids. Per the germline V gene, CDR1 is LGHDT and CDR2 is YNNKEL (reference sequence). Between the trimmed V and J ends, which lost 0 bases and 11 bases, there was a span of 11 bases. In nucleotides, the CDR3 is TGTGCCAGCAGCCAAGAGGTGGGGACAACCCAGCATTTT. It yields the protein CASSQEVGTTQHF.

The chain couples TRBV5-4 to TRBJ2-7; D might be TRBD1 (5 bases). The V end lost 4 bases, the J end lost 0 bases, and 8 bases lay between the germline ends. The CDR3 length is 13 residues. Germline V gene lookup returns CDR1 SGHNT and CDR2 YYREEE (reference sequence). The CDR3 coding sequence is TGTGCCAGCAGCGACAGATACTCCTACGAGCAGTACTTC. It encodes CASSDRYSYEQYF. Full variable domain (rest looked up from reference TRBV5-4 and TRBJ2-7): ETGVTQSPTHLIKTRGQQVTLRCSSQSGHNTVSWYQQALGQGPQFIFQYYREEENGRGNFPPRFSGLQFPNYSSELNVNALELDDSALYLCASSDRYSYEQYFGPGTRLTVT.

The rearrangement uses TRBV10-3 and TRBJ2-3; 7 bases are shared with TRBD2. Germline CDR1 is ENHRY and CDR2 is SYGVKD. The V segment lost 5 bases and the J segment 3 bases; nucleotides outside the gene matches: 5. The CDR3 extends over 14 amino acids. The chain's CDR3 is CAISRGVGTDTQYF. For the CDR3, the DNA is TGTGCCATCAGTCGGGGGGTAGGGACAGATACGCAGTATTTT.

This sequence joins TRBV6-1 and TRBJ1-5; D is unclear. V lost 4 bases to trimming and J lost 0 bases, with 13 bases between them. CDR3 length: 16 amino acids. Germline CDR1 reads MNHNS; CDR2 reads SASEGT. The CDR3 spells CASSGGGGYSNQPQHF. CDR3 nucleotide sequence: TGTGCCAGCAGTGGGGGTGGAGGGTATAGCAATCAGCCCCAGCATTTT.

Written as DNA, the CDR3 is TGCGCCAGCAGCCAAGGGTCGGGGGGAGCTAATGAAAAACTGTTTTTT. Translating gives CASSQGSGGANEKLFF. The V and J genes are TRBV4-1 and TRBJ1-4; tentative D call: TRBD1 (5 bases). CDR1 is MGHRA, CDR2 YSYEKL, per germline. The V end lost 1 base, the J end lost 3 bases, and 12 bases lay between the germline ends. This CDR3 is 16 amino acids long.

V and J are TRBV28 and TRBJ1-2; a possible D gene is TRBD1 (5 bases). V was pared by 2 bases and J by 4 bases, with 8 bases between. CDR1 and CDR2 from the germline V gene are MDHEN and SYDVKM. The CDR3 contains 13 residues. CDR3 loop: CASSLRGTYGYTF. DNA of the CDR3: TGTGCCAGCAGTTTAAGGGGTACCTATGGCTACACCTTC.

The V gene is TRBV10-3, the J gene TRBJ1-3; tentative D call: TRBD1 (5 bases). The CDR3 loop spans 15 amino acids. CDR1 is ENHRY and CDR2 is SYGVKD in the germline V gene. Trimming stripped 4 bases from V and 0 bases from J, with 10 bases between. The CDR3 loop reads CAISGGVSSGNTIYF. CDR3 DNA: TGTGCCATCAGTGGGGGGGTTAGCTCTGGAAACACCATATATTTT.

A few counts support this clone. The chain couples TRBV11-3 to TRBJ2-2; D perhaps matches TRBD2 (6 bases). The V gene's germline CDR1 is SGHNT and CDR2 YENEEA. Trimming took off 5 bases at V and 5 bases at J, with 12 bases between the two ends. The CDR3 spans 14 residues. The CDR3 here is CASSGTSRTGELFF. The DNA for the CDR3 is TGTGCCAGCAGCGGGACTTCAAGAACCGGGGAGCTGTTTTTT.

The V call is TRBV28, the J call TRBJ2-7; 7 bases map to TRBD1. The ends lost 5 bases at V and 1 base at J; junction bases unmatched: 8. The CDR3 runs to 15 residues. Looked up from germline, CDR1 is MDHEN and CDR2 is SYDVKM. This CDR3 reads CASSELGTASYEQYF. The CDR3 DNA sequence: TGTGCCAGCAGTGAACTCGGGACAGCGTCCTACGAGCAGTACTTC.

The chain couples TRBV30 to TRBJ2-2, with TRBD1 matching over 12 bases. Losses at the gene ends were 1 base for V and 8 bases for J; bases not matched to a gene: 11. The germline CDR1 and CDR2 sequences are GTSNPN and SVGIG (reference sequence). The length of the CDR3 is 17 residues. CDR3 in DNA: TGTGCCTGGAGTGCGGGACAGGGGGCGACCGTGGTGGGGGAGCTGTTTTTT. The encoded protein is CAWSAGQGATVVGELFF.

The chain uses TRBV30 and TRBJ1-1, with D perhaps matching TRBD1 (6 bases). The CDR3 is 20 amino acids. Germline V gene sequence: CDR1 GTSNPN, CDR2 SVGIG (reference sequence). Trimming shortened V by 0 bases and J by 2 bases, and 28 bases separated the two germline ends. The CDR3 sequence: CAWSVRLGGRRRRANTEAFF. The CDR3 coding sequence is TGTGCCTGGAGTGTAAGGTTGGGGGGGCGGAGGCGTAGGGCCAACACTGAAGCTTTCTTT.

Regarding this clone: The identical CDR3 is also encoded by other nucleotide sequences in the sample. The chain carries TRBV6-5 and TRBJ1-5; 7 bases are shared with TRBD1. Germline trimming cut 0 bases from V and 5 bases from J; bases unmatched to any gene: 1. CDR3 length equals 14 residues. Germline CDR1 and CDR2: MNHEY and SVGAGI. The CDR3 reads CASSYSQGDQPQHF. As DNA, the CDR3 is TGTGCCAGCAGTTACTCCCAGGGGGATCAGCCCCAGCATTTT.

This chain connects TRBV5-4 to TRBJ1-2; D is undetermined. The CDR3 consists of 14 residues. The V end lost 0 bases, the J end lost 3 bases, and 9 bases lay between the germline ends. Germline CDR1 reads SGHNT; CDR2 reads YYREEE (reference sequence). The DNA for the CDR3 is TGTGCCAGCAGCTTGGGGGCACGAGACTATGGCTACACCTTC. Translation: CASSLGARDYGYTF.